This T cell receptor beta chain was recorded in a study of beta chain features in type 1 diabetes. Study background: Fewer than 140,000,000 sorted cells were examined across all samples. Study observations and caveats: Type 1 diabetes patients showed a moderate but significant shortening of TCRB CDR3s in all four CD4+ subsets. PCR might favor shorter templates, equally in patients and controls. The naive, central memory and Treg TCRB repertoires showed an apparent similarity that was greater among patients than among healthy donors.

Isolated RNA was reverse transcribed in full, so expressed TCRB transcripts were sequenced. Regulatory, naive and central memory T cell samples averaged approximately 3.3 million reads. Data came from immunoSEQ multiplex PCR; TCRdb stores just in-frame clones and leaves some out. The sample lists 640,000 or so clones; roughly 12% were seen once. This CDR3 comprises 12 residues. Germline lookup yields CDR1 MNHEY and CDR2 SVGAGI. Trimming took off 6 bases at V and 4 bases at J, with 9 bases between the two ends. This clone was counted a few times. Its specificity is unknown. The chain is built from TRBV6-5 and TRBJ1-2; D not resolved. Sequenced material: naive CD4+ T cells from blood. This sequence was found in a man aged 18-30 years with type 1 diabetes. The CDR3 spells CASRGFGYGYTF. In DNA, the CDR3 is TGTGCCAGCAGGGGCTTTGGCTATGGCTACACCTTC.